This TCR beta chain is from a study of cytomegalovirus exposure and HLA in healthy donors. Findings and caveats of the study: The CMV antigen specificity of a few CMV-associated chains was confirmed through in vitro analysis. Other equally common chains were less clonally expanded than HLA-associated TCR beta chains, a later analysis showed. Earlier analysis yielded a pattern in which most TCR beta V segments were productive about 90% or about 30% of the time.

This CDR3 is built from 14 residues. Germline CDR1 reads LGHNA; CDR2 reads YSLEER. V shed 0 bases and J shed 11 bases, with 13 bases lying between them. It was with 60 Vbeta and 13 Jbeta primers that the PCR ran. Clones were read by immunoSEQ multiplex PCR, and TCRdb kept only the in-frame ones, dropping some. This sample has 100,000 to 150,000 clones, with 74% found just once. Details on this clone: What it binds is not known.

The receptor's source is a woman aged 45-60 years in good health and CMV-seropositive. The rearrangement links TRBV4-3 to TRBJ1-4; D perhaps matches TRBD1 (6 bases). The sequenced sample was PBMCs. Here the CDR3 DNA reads TGCGCCAGCAGCCAAGAGACAGGTGCTCGGAAACTGTTTTTT. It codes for CASSQETGARKLFF.